This is a list of T cell receptor beta chains from one sample in a study of T cells in Graves' hyperthyroidism and ophthalmopathy. TCRdb reprocessed the multiplex PCR reads with MiXCR, giving one entry per CDR3 protein. The top ten hold approximately 50% of the sample, which has 490,000 or so distinct CDR3 sequences, 15% to 20% seen once. The sample consisted of blood. The source of these receptors is a man between 35 and 55 years old with Graves' ophthalmopathy. Both conserved end residues are part of each CDR3.

j_call	v_call	cdr3_length	cdr3_aa
TRBJ2-3	TRBV20-1	13	CSAKDHATDTQYF
TRBJ2-1	TRBV6-1	15	CASRIYGGVDNEQFF
TRBJ2-3	TRBV7-9	17	CASSSYGLAGGRDTQYF
TRBJ2-4	TRBV19	16	CASSLRTGGAQNIQYF
TRBJ2-3	TRBV12-3/TRBV12-4	15	CASSERGASTDTQYF
TRBJ1-1	TRBV20-1	12	CSARVRGREAFF
TRBJ2-7	TRBV5-1	14	CASSLETAFYEQYF
TRBJ2-7	TRBV6-1	17	CASTPTGGSRTSSEQYF
TRBJ2-3	TRBV30	14	CAWDSGYRTDTQYF
TRBJ1-2	TRBV6-1	13	CASSPGLRYGYTF
TRBJ2-1	TRBV5-1	13	CASSGGQVNEQFF
TRBJ2-3	TRBV6-9	15	CASSDSGGRTDTQYF
TRBJ1-2	TRBV20-1	16	CSAAGDSTAGSYGYTF
TRBJ2-7	TRBV11-1	12	CASSFKGSKQYF